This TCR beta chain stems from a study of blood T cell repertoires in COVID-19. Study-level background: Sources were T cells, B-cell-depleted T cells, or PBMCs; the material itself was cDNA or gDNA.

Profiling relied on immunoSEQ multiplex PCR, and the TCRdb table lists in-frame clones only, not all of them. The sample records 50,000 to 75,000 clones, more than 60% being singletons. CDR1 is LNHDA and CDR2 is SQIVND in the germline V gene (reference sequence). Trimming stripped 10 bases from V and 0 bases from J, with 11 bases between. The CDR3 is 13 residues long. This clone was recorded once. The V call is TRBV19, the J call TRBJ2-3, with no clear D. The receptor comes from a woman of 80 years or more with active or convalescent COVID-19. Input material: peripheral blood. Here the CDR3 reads CATGTVSTDTQYF. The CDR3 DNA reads TGTGCCACCGGTACAGTGAGCACAGATACGCAGTATTTT.